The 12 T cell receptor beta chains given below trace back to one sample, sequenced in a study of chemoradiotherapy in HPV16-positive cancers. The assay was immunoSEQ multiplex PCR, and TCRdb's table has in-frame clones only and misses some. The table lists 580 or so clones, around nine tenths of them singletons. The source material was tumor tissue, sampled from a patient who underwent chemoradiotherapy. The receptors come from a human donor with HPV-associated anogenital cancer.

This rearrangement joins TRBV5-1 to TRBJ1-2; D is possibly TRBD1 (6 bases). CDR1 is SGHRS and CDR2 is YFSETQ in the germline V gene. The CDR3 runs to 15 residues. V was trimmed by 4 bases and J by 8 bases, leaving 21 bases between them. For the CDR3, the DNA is TGCGCCAGCAGCCTGGGGGGGGCTACAGGGCTCGGCTACACCTTC. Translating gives CASSLGGATGLGYTF.

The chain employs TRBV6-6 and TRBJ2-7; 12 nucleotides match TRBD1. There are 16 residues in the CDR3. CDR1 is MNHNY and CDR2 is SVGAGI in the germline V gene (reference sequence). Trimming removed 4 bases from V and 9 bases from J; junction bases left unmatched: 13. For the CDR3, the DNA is TGTGCCAGCAGTTTCAACCGGGACAGGGGGCGCGGAAGGCAGTACTTC. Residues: CASSFNRDRGRGRQYF.

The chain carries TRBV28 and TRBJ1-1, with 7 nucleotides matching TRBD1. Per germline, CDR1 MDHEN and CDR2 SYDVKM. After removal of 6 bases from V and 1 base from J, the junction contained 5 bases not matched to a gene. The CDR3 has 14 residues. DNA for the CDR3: TGTGCCAGCAGCCAGACAGGGAGGAACACTGAAGCTTTCTTT. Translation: CASSQTGRNTEAFF.

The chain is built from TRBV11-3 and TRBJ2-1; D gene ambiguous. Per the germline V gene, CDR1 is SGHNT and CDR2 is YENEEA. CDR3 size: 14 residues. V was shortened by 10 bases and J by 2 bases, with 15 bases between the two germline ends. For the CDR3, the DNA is TGTGCCACTGGGCCCCAAGCCCCCTACAATGAGCAGTTCTTC. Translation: CATGPQAPYNEQFF.

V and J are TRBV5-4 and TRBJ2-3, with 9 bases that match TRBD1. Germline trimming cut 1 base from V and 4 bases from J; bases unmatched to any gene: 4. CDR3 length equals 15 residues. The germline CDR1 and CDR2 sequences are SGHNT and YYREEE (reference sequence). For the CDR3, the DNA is TGTGCCAGCAGCTTGACAGGGGGCACTTCAGATACGCAGTATTTT. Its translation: CASSLTGGTSDTQYF.

CDR3 sequence: CASRTGGGDGEQYF. Written as DNA, the CDR3 is TGCGCCAGCAGGACAGGCGGCGGGGACGGCGAGCAGTACTTC. This chain uses TRBV5-1 with TRBJ2-7, with D perhaps TRBD1 or TRBD2 (6 bases each). V gave up 5 bases and J gave up 6 bases, with 18 bases separating them. Germline assignment: CDR1 SGHRS and CDR2 YFSETQ. This CDR3 region has 14 residues.

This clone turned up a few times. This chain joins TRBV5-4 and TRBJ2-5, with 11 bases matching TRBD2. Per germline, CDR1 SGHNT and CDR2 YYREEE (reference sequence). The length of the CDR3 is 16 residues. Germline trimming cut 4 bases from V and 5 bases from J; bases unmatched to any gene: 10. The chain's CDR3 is CASSHDSGRAGETQYF. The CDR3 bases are TGTGCCAGCAGCCACGATAGCGGGAGGGCGGGGGAGACCCAGTACTTC. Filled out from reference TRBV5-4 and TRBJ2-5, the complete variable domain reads ETGVTQSPTHLIKTRGQQVTLRCSSQSGHNTVSWYQQALGQGPQFIFQYYREEENGRGNFPPRFSGLQFPNYSSELNVNALELDDSALYLCASSHDSGRAGETQYFGPGTRLLVL.

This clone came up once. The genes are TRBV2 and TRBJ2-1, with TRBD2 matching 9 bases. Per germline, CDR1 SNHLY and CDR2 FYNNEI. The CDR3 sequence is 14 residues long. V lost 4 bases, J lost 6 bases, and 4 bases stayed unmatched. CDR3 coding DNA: TGTGCCAGCAGTGCGGGACTAGCCGGCAATGAGCAGTTCTTC. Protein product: CASSAGLAGNEQFF.

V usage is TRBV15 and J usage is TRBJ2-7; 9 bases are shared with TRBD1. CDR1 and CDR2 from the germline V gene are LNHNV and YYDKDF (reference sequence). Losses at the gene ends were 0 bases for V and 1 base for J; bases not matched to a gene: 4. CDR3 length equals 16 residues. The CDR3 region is CATSRDAGQGSYEQYF. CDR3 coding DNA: TGTGCCACCAGCAGAGATGCGGGACAGGGATCCTACGAGCAGTACTTC.

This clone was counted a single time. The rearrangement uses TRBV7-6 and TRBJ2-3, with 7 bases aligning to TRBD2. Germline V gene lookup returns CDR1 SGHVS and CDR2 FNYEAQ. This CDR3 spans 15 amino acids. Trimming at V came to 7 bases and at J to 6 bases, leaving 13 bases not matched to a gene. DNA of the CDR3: TGTGCCAGCATTCATACGGGAGGCGGAGGCGATACGCAGTATTTT. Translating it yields CASIHTGGGGDTQYF.

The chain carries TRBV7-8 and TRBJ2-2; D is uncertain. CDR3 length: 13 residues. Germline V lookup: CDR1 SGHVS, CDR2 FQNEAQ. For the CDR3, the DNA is TGTGCGAGTAAGGTGGGGAACACCGGGGAGCTGTTTTTT. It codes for CASKVGNTGELFF.

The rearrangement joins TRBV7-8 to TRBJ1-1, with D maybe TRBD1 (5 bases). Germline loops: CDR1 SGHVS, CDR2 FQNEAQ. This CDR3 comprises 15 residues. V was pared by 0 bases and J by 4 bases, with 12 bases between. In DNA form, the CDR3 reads TGTGCCAGCAGCTTAGCTTTATTAGGGGTCACTGAAGCTTTCTTT. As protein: CASSLALLGVTEAFF.